The 3 T cell receptor beta chains below all came from one sample that was sequenced in a study of shared clonotypes between healthy human individuals. Clones were read by immunoSEQ multiplex PCR, and TCRdb kept only the in-frame ones, dropping some. The table records under 1,100,000 clones, approximately 80% of them present only once. Sequenced material: memory CD4+ T cells from PBMCs. Regarding subset: CD45RA-negative fraction. These receptors all come from a man aged 18 to 29 in good health. Some clones in this sample may be carry-over from other donors' samples.

This rearrangement joins TRBV7-3 to TRBJ2-1; TRBD2 agrees at 7 bases. J gave up 0 bases and V 5 bases, and 4 bases lay outside the gene matches. Germline loops: CDR1 SGHTA, CDR2 FQGTGA. The CDR3 has 15 amino acids. Here the CDR3 reads CASSPGTNSYNEQFF. The DNA for the CDR3 is TGTGCCAGCAGCCCCGGGACTAACTCCTACAATGAGCAGTTCTTC. Looking up the rest from reference TRBV7-3 and TRBJ2-1 gives the full variable domain: GAGVSQTPSNKVTEKGKYVELRCDPISGHTALYWYRQSLGQGPEFLIYFQGTGAADDSGLPNDRFFAVRPEGSVSTLKIQRTERGDSAVYLCASSPGTNSYNEQFFGPGTRLTVL.

The chain carries TRBV7-3 and TRBJ2-7, with D possibly being TRBD2 (6 bases). The CDR3 totals 17 residues. CDR1 is SGHTA and CDR2 is FQGTGA in the germline V gene. The ends were cut back, 5 bases at V and 6 bases at J, with 26 bases in the middle. CDR3 in DNA: TGTGCCAGCAGCCCCTCGCGGGGCAGGGTGCTTATGAGCGAGCAGTACTTC. Encoded protein: CASSPSRGRVLMSEQYF. Full variable domain (missing parts from reference TRBV7-3 and TRBJ2-7): GAGVSQTPSNKVTEKGKYVELRCDPISGHTALYWYRQSLGQGPEFLIYFQGTGAADDSGLPNDRFFAVRPEGSVSTLKIQRTERGDSAVYLCASSPSRGRVLMSEQYFGPGTRLTVT.

The CDR3 DNA sequence: TGTGCCAGCAGCTTTACAGGGTATCGAGCTTTCTTT. It specifies CASSFTGYRAFF. V is TRBV7-9 and J is TRBJ1-1; D is perhaps TRBD1 (6 bases). Germline assignment: CDR1 SEHNR and CDR2 FQNEAQ (reference sequence). V lost 3 bases and J lost 10, with 12 bases in between. CDR3 size: 12 residues. The whole variable domain, remainder taken from reference TRBV7-9 and TRBJ1-1, is DTGVSQNPRHKITKRGQNVTFRCDPISEHNRLYWYRQTLGQGPEFLTYFQNEAQLEKSRLLSDRFSAERPKGSFSTLEIQRTEQGDSAMYLCASSFTGYRAFFGQGTRLTVV.